This is a list of T cell receptor beta chains from one sample in a study of shared clonotypes between healthy human individuals. The protocol was immunoSEQ multiplex PCR, while the TCRdb copy is restricted to in-frame clones and leaves out a portion. The data hold 560,000 or so clones, with roughly 95% observed a single time. Material: naive CD8+ T cells sorted from blood. These receptor sequences come from a woman aged 30 to 39 in good health. Both conserved end residues are part of each CDR3. The D gene is left open where the match is weak. Part of the rows lack a size; the others show once, few, many or a class for expanded clones.

len: 17
d_gene: TRBD2
abundance: NA
j_gene: TRBJ2-2
v_gene: TRBV19
CDR3nt: TGTGCCAGTATCCCAACCTCGGGGGGGAACCCCGCCGGGGAGCTGTTTTTT
CDR3aa: CASIPTSGGNPAGELFF

len: 16
d_gene: NA
abundance: NA
j_gene: TRBJ2-7
v_gene: TRBV5-6
CDR3nt: TGTGCCAGCAGCTTGGAAATTGGGGGATTGACCTACGAGCAGTACTTC
CDR3aa: CASSLEIGGLTYEQYF

len: 16
d_gene: NA
abundance: once
j_gene: TRBJ2-7
v_gene: TRBV5-4
CDR3nt: TGTGCCAGCAGCTTGGAGGTTTCGGGAAACTCCTACGAGCAGTACTTC
CDR3aa: CASSLEVSGNSYEQYF

len: 15
d_gene: NA
abundance: NA
j_gene: TRBJ2-2
v_gene: TRBV27
CDR3nt: TGTGCCAGCAGCCCCCAAGGGAATGGTATCGGGGAGCTGTTTTTT
CDR3aa: CASSPQGNGIGELFF

len: 15
d_gene: NA
abundance: NA
j_gene: TRBJ2-3
v_gene: TRBV27
CDR3nt: TGTGCCAGCAGTTACTCTCAACTTTACACAGATACGCAGTATTTT
CDR3aa: CASSYSQLYTDTQYF

len: 14
d_gene: NA
abundance: NA
j_gene: TRBJ1-1
v_gene: TRBV27
CDR3nt: TGTGCCAGCAGGGCCCGCGACGGGAACACTGAAGCTTTCTTT
CDR3aa: CASRARDGNTEAFF

len: 11
d_gene: NA
abundance: NA
j_gene: TRBJ1-1
v_gene: TRBV5-4
CDR3nt: TGTGCCAGCAGCGAGAGCACTGAAGCTTTCTTT
CDR3aa: CASSESTEAFF

len: 15
d_gene: NA
abundance: NA
j_gene: TRBJ1-1
v_gene: TRBV28
CDR3nt: TGTGCCAGCAGTCCTCACCCCGGGCCGGCGGCTGAAGCTTTCTTT
CDR3aa: CASSPHPGPAAEAFF

len: 15
d_gene: NA
abundance: few
j_gene: TRBJ2-5
v_gene: TRBV5-1
CDR3nt: TGCGCCAGCAGCTTGTTTGCGGAGTACCAAGAGACCCAGTACTTC
CDR3aa: CASSLFAEYQETQYF

len: 13
d_gene: NA
abundance: NA
j_gene: TRBJ2-3
v_gene: TRBV27
CDR3nt: TGTGCCAGCAGTTTTGGAGGCCGGGACACGCAGTATTTT
CDR3aa: CASSFGGRDTQYF

len: 12
d_gene: NA
abundance: NA
j_gene: TRBJ1-1
v_gene: TRBV7-8
CDR3nt: TGTGCCAGCAGCTTCCCCCTCCCTGAAGCTTTCTTT
CDR3aa: CASSFPLPEAFF

len: 13
d_gene: NA
abundance: NA
j_gene: TRBJ2-1
v_gene: TRBV2
CDR3nt: TGTGCCAGCAGTGATGCCGGGACCAATGAGCAGTTCTTC
CDR3aa: CASSDAGTNEQFF

len: 13
d_gene: TRBD1
abundance: NA
j_gene: TRBJ1-2
v_gene: TRBV6-5
CDR3nt: TGTGCCAGCAGTGGGGACAGCTACTATGGCTACACCTTC
CDR3aa: CASSGDSYYGYTF

len: 14
d_gene: NA
abundance: NA
j_gene: TRBJ2-4
v_gene: TRBV27
CDR3nt: TGTGCCAGCAGTTTACGGCTAGACAGGAACATTCAGTACTTC
CDR3aa: CASSLRLDRNIQYF

len: 13
d_gene: NA
abundance: NA
j_gene: TRBJ1-1
v_gene: TRBV28
CDR3nt: TGTGCCAGCAGTTTAGGGATATTAACTGAAGCTTTCTTT
CDR3aa: CASSLGILTEAFF

len: 15
d_gene: TRBD1
abundance: NA
j_gene: TRBJ2-7
v_gene: TRBV13
CDR3nt: TGTGCCAGCTCAGGCAGCGAGGACAGGGTCAACGAGCAGTACTTC
CDR3aa: CASSGSEDRVNEQYF

len: 14
d_gene: TRBD2
abundance: NA
j_gene: TRBJ2-7
v_gene: TRBV6-5
CDR3nt: TGTGCCAGCAGCGGGACTAGCGGGTCTTCCGAGCAGTACTTC
CDR3aa: CASSGTSGSSEQYF

len: 13
d_gene: NA
abundance: NA
j_gene: TRBJ2-2
v_gene: TRBV2
CDR3nt: TGTGCCAGCTACGCGTTGAACACCGGGGAGCTGTTTTTT
CDR3aa: CASYALNTGELFF

len: 16
d_gene: TRBD2
abundance: NA
j_gene: TRBJ2-2
v_gene: TRBV5-6
CDR3nt: TGTGCCAGCAGCTTGGAGCTAGCGGGTCCGACCGGGGAGCTGTTTTTT
CDR3aa: CASSLELAGPTGELFF

len: 14
d_gene: NA
abundance: few
j_gene: TRBJ1-2
v_gene: TRBV2
CDR3nt: TGTGCCAGCACCCCCGGGGGAGGCAACTATGGCTACACCTTC
CDR3aa: CASTPGGGNYGYTF

len: 16
d_gene: TRBD2
abundance: NA
j_gene: TRBJ2-7
v_gene: TRBV27
CDR3nt: TGTGCCAGCAGTTTATTATCGGGCGGGAGCACCTACGAGCAGTACTTC
CDR3aa: CASSLLSGGSTYEQYF

len: 14
d_gene: TRBD1
abundance: NA
j_gene: TRBJ2-1
v_gene: TRBV28
CDR3nt: TGTGCCAGCGTTGGAACAGGGGACCCCAATGAGCAGTTCTTC
CDR3aa: CASVGTGDPNEQFF

len: 15
d_gene: NA
abundance: NA
j_gene: TRBJ2-5
v_gene: TRBV5-6
CDR3nt: TGTGCCAGCAGCTTGGAGGTGGATTTCCAAGAGACCCAGTACTTC
CDR3aa: CASSLEVDFQETQYF

len: 14
d_gene: NA
abundance: NA
j_gene: TRBJ1-4
v_gene: TRBV6-5
CDR3nt: TGTGCCAGCAGTTTGAACAGCGGCAATGAAAAACTGTTTTTT
CDR3aa: CASSLNSGNEKLFF

len: 15
d_gene: TRBD2
abundance: NA
j_gene: TRBJ2-5
v_gene: TRBV11-2
CDR3nt: TGTGCCAGCAGCTTAGAGCTAGCGGGAGTTGAGACCCAGTACTTC
CDR3aa: CASSLELAGVETQYF

len: 14
d_gene: TRBD1
abundance: NA
j_gene: TRBJ2-3
v_gene: TRBV27
CDR3nt: TGTGCCAGCAGTGACAGGGATATCACAGATACGCAGTATTTT
CDR3aa: CASSDRDITDTQYF

len: 14
d_gene: NA
abundance: NA
j_gene: TRBJ2-7
v_gene: TRBV28
CDR3nt: TGTGCCAGCAGTTTGGGAATATCCTCCTACGAGCAGTACTTC
CDR3aa: CASSLGISSYEQYF

len: 15
d_gene: TRBD1
abundance: NA
j_gene: TRBJ1-5
v_gene: TRBV5-6
CDR3nt: TGTGCCAGCAGCTTCTGGGACAGTCCAGAGCAGCCCCAGCATTTT
CDR3aa: CASSFWDSPEQPQHF

len: 12
d_gene: NA
abundance: NA
j_gene: TRBJ2-1
v_gene: TRBV28
CDR3nt: TGTGCCAGCAGCCGTACAGCCGTCGAGCAGTTCTTC
CDR3aa: CASSRTAVEQFF

len: 14
d_gene: NA
abundance: NA
j_gene: TRBJ2-7
v_gene: TRBV6-5
CDR3nt: TGTGCCAGCAGTTACGAGGGTGGGGGCTACGAGCAGTACTTC
CDR3aa: CASSYEGGGYEQYF

len: 15
d_gene: TRBD2
abundance: NA
j_gene: TRBJ2-1
v_gene: TRBV4-1
CDR3nt: TGCGCCAGCAGCAAGCGGGAGAGCTCCTACAATGAGCAGTTCTTC
CDR3aa: CASSKRESSYNEQFF

len: 14
d_gene: NA
abundance: NA
j_gene: TRBJ2-2
v_gene: TRBV6-5
CDR3nt: TGTGCCAGCAGTTTTACAGCGAGTACCGGGGAGCTGTTTTTT
CDR3aa: CASSFTASTGELFF

len: 18
d_gene: NA
abundance: NA
j_gene: TRBJ1-5
v_gene: TRBV28
CDR3nt: TGTGCCAGCAGTTTAGTCGGGGGGACACGGAATAGCAATCAGCCCCAGCATTTT
CDR3aa: CASSLVGGTRNSNQPQHF

len: 15
d_gene: NA
abundance: NA
j_gene: TRBJ2-4
v_gene: TRBV6-5
CDR3nt: TGTGCCAGCAGTCCCCTACCACCCCCAAAAAACATTCAGTACTTC
CDR3aa: CASSPLPPPKNIQYF

len: 17
d_gene: TRBD2
abundance: once
j_gene: TRBJ2-2
v_gene: TRBV7-9
CDR3nt: TGTGCCAGCAGCCCCCGGACTAGCGAGCTAAACACCGGGGAGCTGTTTTTT
CDR3aa: CASSPRTSELNTGELFF

len: 16
d_gene: TRBD1
abundance: NA
j_gene: TRBJ2-7
v_gene: TRBV7-6
CDR3nt: TGTGCCAGCAGCTTAGGTGCGGGACAGGGGGTCTACGAGCAGTACTTC
CDR3aa: CASSLGAGQGVYEQYF

len: 14
d_gene: NA
abundance: NA
j_gene: TRBJ1-3
v_gene: TRBV28
CDR3nt: TGTGCCAGCAGTTTATGGGGCTCTGGAAACACCATATATTTT
CDR3aa: CASSLWGSGNTIYF

len: 12
d_gene: NA
abundance: NA
j_gene: TRBJ2-7
v_gene: TRBV27
CDR3nt: TGTGCCAGCAGTGGGACAACCTACGAGCAGTACTTC
CDR3aa: CASSGTTYEQYF

len: 15
d_gene: TRBD1
abundance: NA
j_gene: TRBJ2-7
v_gene: TRBV5-4
CDR3nt: TGTGCCAGCAGCTTGGGGACAGGGGAAACCTACGAGCAGTACTTC
CDR3aa: CASSLGTGETYEQYF

len: 16
d_gene: TRBD2
abundance: NA
j_gene: TRBJ2-1
v_gene: TRBV28
CDR3nt: TGTGCCAGCAGTTTACCCGGGACTAGCGGGTCTGCTGAGCAGTTCTTC
CDR3aa: CASSLPGTSGSAEQFF

len: 19
d_gene: NA
abundance: NA
j_gene: TRBJ2-1
v_gene: TRBV7-2
CDR3nt: TGTGCCAGCAGCTTAGGGGACAGCTTTAGCGGCCCCTCCTACAATGAGCAGTTCTTC
CDR3aa: CASSLGDSFSGPSYNEQFF

len: 14
d_gene: NA
abundance: once
j_gene: TRBJ1-2
v_gene: TRBV4-1
CDR3nt: TGCGCCAGCAGCCAGCGGACCCTAGGAGCTGGCTACACCTTC
CDR3aa: CASSQRTLGAGYTF

len: 14
d_gene: TRBD1
abundance: NA
j_gene: TRBJ1-2
v_gene: TRBV6-5
CDR3nt: TGTGCCAGCAGTACACGTGACAGGGATGATGGCTACACCTTC
CDR3aa: CASSTRDRDDGYTF

len: 13
d_gene: TRBD1
abundance: NA
j_gene: TRBJ1-1
v_gene: TRBV4-1
CDR3nt: TGCGCCACCGGGGACAGGGCCCAGTCCGAAGCTTTCTTT
CDR3aa: CATGDRAQSEAFF

len: 19
d_gene: TRBD2
abundance: NA
j_gene: TRBJ2-7
v_gene: TRBV9
CDR3nt: TGTGCCAGCAGCGGAGAGGACAGGGTAAGCGGGAGGGAAAACTACGAGCAGTACTTC
CDR3aa: CASSGEDRVSGRENYEQYF

len: 14
d_gene: NA
abundance: NA
j_gene: TRBJ2-7
v_gene: TRBV28
CDR3nt: TGTGCCAGCAGTTTCATTGGGTCCTCCTACGAGCAGTACTTC
CDR3aa: CASSFIGSSYEQYF

len: 14
d_gene: TRBD2
abundance: NA
j_gene: TRBJ2-7
v_gene: TRBV2
CDR3nt: TGTGCCAGCAGCGCGGGACTAGCATCGGACGAGCAGTACTTC
CDR3aa: CASSAGLASDEQYF

len: 15
d_gene: TRBD2
abundance: NA
j_gene: TRBJ2-7
v_gene: TRBV6-1
CDR3nt: TGTGCCAGCAGTGGGGTAGCGGGATCAAGGGAGGCGCAGTACTTC
CDR3aa: CASSGVAGSREAQYF

len: 14
d_gene: TRBD1
abundance: once
j_gene: TRBJ2-7
v_gene: TRBV11-2
CDR3nt: TGTGCCAGCAGCTTGACAGGGAGAGACTACGAGCAGTACTTC
CDR3aa: CASSLTGRDYEQYF

len: 15
d_gene: NA
abundance: NA
j_gene: TRBJ2-1
v_gene: TRBV5-6
CDR3nt: TGTGCCAGCAGCTTGGGTTCAGGTATCAACAGTGAGCAGTTCTTC
CDR3aa: CASSLGSGINSEQFF

len: 12
d_gene: NA
abundance: once
j_gene: TRBJ2-7
v_gene: TRBV25-1
CDR3nt: TGTGCCAGCAGCGGACCGGGTAATTACCAGTACTTC
CDR3aa: CASSGPGNYQYF

len: 14
d_gene: NA
abundance: NA
j_gene: TRBJ2-7
v_gene: TRBV28
CDR3nt: TGTGCCAGCAGTTCCCTAACCCTCTCCTACGAGCAGTACTTC
CDR3aa: CASSSLTLSYEQYF

len: 17
d_gene: NA
abundance: NA
j_gene: TRBJ2-1
v_gene: TRBV28
CDR3nt: TGTGCCAGCAGCCAGTGGCGCTACGACGTAGCCTACAATGAGCAGTTCTTC
CDR3aa: CASSQWRYDVAYNEQFF

len: 13
d_gene: NA
abundance: once
j_gene: TRBJ2-1
v_gene: TRBV13
CDR3nt: TGTGCCAGCAGCTTATACAGCGACAATGAGCAGTTCTTC
CDR3aa: CASSLYSDNEQFF